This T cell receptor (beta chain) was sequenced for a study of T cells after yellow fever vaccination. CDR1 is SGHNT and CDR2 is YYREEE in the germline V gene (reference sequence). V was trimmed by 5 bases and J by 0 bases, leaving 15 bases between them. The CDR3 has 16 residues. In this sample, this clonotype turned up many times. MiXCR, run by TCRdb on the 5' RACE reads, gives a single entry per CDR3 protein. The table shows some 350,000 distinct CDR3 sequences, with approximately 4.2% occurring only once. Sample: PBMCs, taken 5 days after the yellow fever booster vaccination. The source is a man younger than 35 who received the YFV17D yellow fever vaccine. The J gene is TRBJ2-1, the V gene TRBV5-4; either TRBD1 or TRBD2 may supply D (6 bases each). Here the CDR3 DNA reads TGTGCCAGCAGGACTGAGGGGGGCTACTCCTACAATGAGCAGTTCTTC. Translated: CASRTEGGYSYNEQFF.